This passage covers 21 T cell receptor beta chains from one sample sequenced in a study of cytomegalovirus exposure and HLA in healthy donors. The PCR had 60 Vbeta and 13 Jbeta primers. Produced via immunoSEQ multiplex PCR; TCRdb's table is partial and in-frame only. The table for this sample gives about 100,000 clones. Sequenced sample: PBMCs. The receptors here all came from a girl under 18 in good health and CMV-seropositive.

The chain carries TRBV18 and TRBJ2-3, with 10 bases matching TRBD1. CDR3 size: 14 residues. The junction had 3 bases not matched to a gene; V was cut back by 3 bases and J by 6 bases. The germline V gene has CDR1 KGHSH and CDR2 LQKENI. The CDR3, as DNA: TGTGCCAGCTCACCGGGGACAGGGGTGGATACGCAGTATTTT. Protein product: CASSPGTGVDTQYF.

V usage is TRBV7-3 and J usage is TRBJ2-5; D is ambiguous. From germline, CDR1 is SGHTA and CDR2 FQGTGA. Between the trimmed V and J ends, which lost 1 base and 4 bases, there was a span of 7 bases. The CDR3 has 13 residues. The CDR3 here is CASSLSHIETQYF. The CDR3 DNA reads TGTGCCAGCAGCTTAAGCCACATAGAGACCCAGTACTTC.

The chain has TRBV9 and TRBJ2-1, with 9 bases identical to TRBD2. Germline values: CDR1 SGDLS, CDR2 YYNGEE. The CDR3 loop spans 15 amino acids. Trimming took 2 bases from V and 3 from J; bases not matched to a gene: 3. CDR3 in DNA: TGTGCCAGCAGCGTGATAGCGGGGGACTACAATGAGCAGTTCTTC. Translated: CASSVIAGDYNEQFF.

This chain links TRBV5-6 with TRBJ2-7, with D perhaps TRBD2 (6 bases). The germline CDR1 and CDR2 sequences are SGHDT and YYEEEE. The CDR3 runs 18 residues. With 0 bases removed from V and 3 bases from J, the gap between germline ends came to 22 bases. CDR3 bases: TGTGCCAGCAGCTTGGACCCTGCGGGGCAAACCGAAAACTACGAGCAGTACGTC. Translated, it gives CASSLDPAGQTENYEQYV.

The V and J genes are TRBV6-6 and TRBJ2-1; D is unresolved. The CDR3 covers 13 residues. In germline, CDR1 is MNHNY, CDR2 SVGAGI (reference sequence). V was pared by 0 bases and J by 7 bases, with 7 bases between. The CDR3 sequence is CASSYSDLNEQFF. The CDR3 nucleotides read TGTGCCAGCAGTTACTCCGATCTAAATGAGCAGTTCTTC.

Concerning this clone itself: The sample has other DNA sequences that encode this CDR3 too. V and J are TRBV28 and TRBJ1-1; D ambiguous. The V and J ends lost 6 bases and 1 base respectively, with 6 bases between them. The CDR3 loop spans 12 amino acids. Germline V gives CDR1 MDHEN, CDR2 SYDVKM. In DNA, the CDR3 is TGTGCCAGCAGCACGGGGAACACTGAAGCTTTCTTT. Protein sequence: CASSTGNTEAFF. The full variable domain, with the rest looked up from reference TRBV28 and TRBJ1-1, is DVKVTQSSRYLVKRTGEKVFLECVQDMDHENMFWYRQDPGLGLRLIYFSYDVKMKEKGDIPEGYSVSREKKERFSLILESASTNQTSMYLCASSTGNTEAFFGQGTRLTVV.

The chain couples TRBV9 to TRBJ2-5, with TRBD2 matching over 7 bases. V lost 4 bases and J lost 4; bases outside the gene matches: 7. Germline loops: CDR1 SGDLS, CDR2 YYNGEE. The CDR3 contains 14 residues. Written as DNA, the CDR3 is TGTGCCAGCAGCACGGGGGAGGGGAGAGAGACCCAGTACTTC. Protein: CASSTGEGRETQYF.

CDR3 in amino acids: CASSGDLNTEAFF. DNA for the CDR3: TGTGCCAGCAGTGGCGACTTGAACACTGAAGCTTTCTTT. The gene calls are TRBV2 and TRBJ1-1; no clear D gene. The CDR3 consists of 13 residues. Germline V gene sequence: CDR1 SNHLY, CDR2 FYNNEI. The V gene lost 4 bases and the J gene lost 0 bases, with 6 bases spanning the gap.

This chain uses TRBV6-5 with TRBJ1-3; D call uncertain. The germline CDR1 and CDR2 sequences are MNHEY and SVGAGI. The CDR3 sequence is 14 residues long. The ends were cut back, 4 bases at V and 2 bases at J, with 9 bases in the middle. CDR3 amino acids: CASSSIQTGNTIYF. In DNA form, the CDR3 reads TGTGCCAGCAGTTCGATACAGACTGGAAACACCATATATTTT.

V and J are TRBV19 and TRBJ1-1; maybe TRBD1 (6 bases). Per germline, CDR1 LNHDA and CDR2 SQIVND (reference sequence). The length of the CDR3 is 16 residues. V was cut by 3 bases and J by 0 bases, with 14 bases left in between. CDR3 nucleotide sequence: TGTGCCAGTAGTATCACCCTGGACAGAGTGAACACTGAAGCTTTCTTT. Encoded protein: CASSITLDRVNTEAFF.

The J gene is TRBJ1-3, the V gene TRBV15; possibly TRBD1 for D (5 bases). V was trimmed by 4 bases and J by 6 bases, leaving 19 bases between them. The CDR3 spans 16 residues. Per the germline V gene, CDR1 is LNHNV and CDR2 is YYDKDF (reference sequence). DNA of the CDR3: TGTGCCACCAGCACCGTTGGAAGGGGTTTCGAAAACACCATATATTTT. Protein sequence: CATSTVGRGFENTIYF.

The V call is TRBV4-2, the J call TRBJ2-5, with 13 bases that match TRBD2. The V gene's germline CDR1 is LGHNA and CDR2 YNFKEQ. CDR3 size: 16 residues. The trim removed 4 bases at V and 2 bases at J, leaving 4 bases unmatched. The CDR3 DNA reads TGTGCCAGCAGCCCGAGGACTAGCGGGGGACAAGAGACCCAGTACTTC. Its protein is CASSPRTSGGQETQYF.

This sequence joins TRBV5-4 and TRBJ2-7; no reliable D call. Deletions cut 4 bases from V and 3 bases from J, with 14 bases between. CDR1 SGHNT and CDR2 YYREEE come from the germline V gene (reference sequence). This CDR3 has 14 residues. The CDR3 DNA follows: TGTGCCAGCAGCCCAGGCTTCGGAAACTACGAGCAGTACTTC. Its protein is CASSPGFGNYEQYF.

The chain links TRBV5-4 to TRBJ2-7; D is perhaps TRBD1 (6 bases). The germline CDR1 and CDR2 sequences are SGHNT and YYREEE (reference sequence). CDR3 size: 14 residues. V lost 4 bases and J 3 bases, leaving 14 bases between the germline ends. The CDR3 sequence is CASSLGQNIYEQYV. CDR3 nucleotides: TGTGCCAGCAGCCTAGGACAGAACATCTACGAGCAGTACGTC.

CDR3 bases: TGTGCCAGCAGTGAAGTCGAGGGGGCTGGGACTGAAGCTTTCTTT. Its protein is CASSEVEGAGTEAFF. The chain has TRBV2 and TRBJ1-1; 7 bases match TRBD1. The CDR3 spans 15 residues. Germline V gene sequence: CDR1 SNHLY, CDR2 FYNNEI. V gave up 1 base and J gave up 5 bases; unmatched junction bases: 7.

This sequence joins TRBV4-2 and TRBJ2-1, with D possibly matching TRBD1 (5 bases). The CDR3 sequence is 15 residues long. With 0 bases removed from V and 8 bases from J, the gap between germline ends came to 14 bases. Germline values: CDR1 LGHNA, CDR2 YNFKEQ. CDR3 DNA: TGTGCCAGCAGCCAAGATCGAAAAGGGGTGGATGAGCAGTTCTTC. Its translation: CASSQDRKGVDEQFF.

The rearrangement joins TRBV7-9 to TRBJ1-1; 9 bases are a match to TRBD1. Trimming took 5 bases from V and 5 from J; bases not matched to a gene: 6. Germline V gene data show CDR1 as SEHNR and CDR2 as FQNEAQ (reference sequence). CDR3 length: 14 residues. Here the CDR3 reads CASSKVTGGTEAFF. For the CDR3, the DNA is TGTGCCAGCAGCAAAGTGACAGGGGGGACTGAAGCTTTCTTT.

The rearrangement joins TRBV6-5 to TRBJ2-3; TRBD1 aligns across 9 bases. The CDR3 loop spans 15 amino acids. Germline V gene lookup returns CDR1 MNHEY and CDR2 SVGAGI. Germline trimming cut 6 bases from V and 4 bases from J; bases unmatched to any gene: 8. CDR3 sequence: CASRRGTGIADTQYF. CDR3 coding DNA: TGTGCCAGCAGACGGGGGACAGGGATCGCAGATACGCAGTATTTT.

The CDR3 nucleotides read TGTGCCAGCAGCGTAGAGGGGGGACTAGGGGGGGATACGCAGTATTTT. This gives the protein CASSVEGGLGGDTQYF. The chain is built from TRBV9 and TRBJ2-3; 8 bases match TRBD2. In germline, CDR1 is SGDLS, CDR2 YYNGEE. The CDR3 has 16 amino acids. The trim removed 0 bases at V and 6 bases at J, leaving 9 bases unmatched.

The rearrangement uses TRBV11-2 and TRBJ1-1; 11 nucleotides match TRBD1. CDR3 length: 16 residues. V was clipped by 4 bases and J by 3 bases; unmatched bases: 7. From germline, CDR1 is SGHAT and CDR2 FQNNGV. CDR3 bases: TGTGCCAGCAGCTGGGACAGGGGGACCCTTGACACTGAAGCTTTCTTT. Translation gives CASSWDRGTLDTEAFF.

The rearrangement uses TRBV10-3 and TRBJ1-5; D remains ambiguous. From germline, CDR1 is ENHRY and CDR2 SYGVKD. Trimming left V 3 bases short and J 6 bases short, with 21 bases between. This CDR3 spans 17 amino acids. CDR3 region: CAISEPSPDAGTQPQHF. The CDR3 region has the DNA TGTGCCATCAGTGAACCCTCGCCCGATGCGGGTACTCAGCCCCAGCATTTT.